This T cell receptor (beta chain) was observed in a study of cytomegalovirus exposure and HLA in healthy donors. Germline-derived CDR1 and CDR2 are SQVTM and ANQGSEA. This CDR3 spans 17 amino acids. The J segment lost 6 bases and the V segment lost 7 bases, leaving 23 bases of the junction unmatched. TCRdb's table, derived via immunoSEQ multiplex PCR, lists solely in-frame clones and lacks some. Of about 220,000 clones in the sample, roughly 88% were seen once. The specimen was PBMCs. This sequence joins TRBV29-1 and TRBJ2-7; 8 bases are a match to TRBD2. This sequence originates from a woman aged 30 to 39 in good health and CMV-seropositive. The CDR3 DNA is TGCAGCGACCGCCCCAGGGCCTCCGGGACTAGGCCCTGCGAGCAGTACTTC. It yields the protein CSDRPRASGTRPCEQYF.